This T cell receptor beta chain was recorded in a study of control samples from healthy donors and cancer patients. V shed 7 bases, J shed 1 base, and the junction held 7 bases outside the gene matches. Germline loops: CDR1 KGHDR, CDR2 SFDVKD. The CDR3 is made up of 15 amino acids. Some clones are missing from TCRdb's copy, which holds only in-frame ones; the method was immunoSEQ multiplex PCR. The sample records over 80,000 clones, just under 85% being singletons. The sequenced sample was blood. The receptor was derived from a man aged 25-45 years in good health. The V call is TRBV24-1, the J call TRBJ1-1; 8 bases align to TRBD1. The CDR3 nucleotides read TGTGCCACCAGAGCTAACAGGGGGAAGAACACTGAAGCTTTCTTT. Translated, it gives CATRANRGKNTEAFF.